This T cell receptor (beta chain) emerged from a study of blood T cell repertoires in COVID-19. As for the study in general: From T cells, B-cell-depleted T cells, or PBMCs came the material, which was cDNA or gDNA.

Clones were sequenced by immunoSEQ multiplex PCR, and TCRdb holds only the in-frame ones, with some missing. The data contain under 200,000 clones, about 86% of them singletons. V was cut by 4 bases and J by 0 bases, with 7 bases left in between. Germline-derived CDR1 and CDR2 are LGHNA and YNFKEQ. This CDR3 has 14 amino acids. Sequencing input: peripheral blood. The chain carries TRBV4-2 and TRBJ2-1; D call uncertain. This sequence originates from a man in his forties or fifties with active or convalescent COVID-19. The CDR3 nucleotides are TGTGCCAGCAGCCCGCAGGACTCCTACAATGAGCAGTTCTTC. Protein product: CASSPQDSYNEQFF.